The clone carrying this T cell receptor beta chain was seen only once. Antigen specificity is unknown. This entry belongs to a study of tumor and adjacent non-tumor tissue in lung cancer. Study in general: The patients, about nine men and 5 women, were about 31 to 76 with stage I to III disease. Study results and caveats: Higher tumor TCR diversity was associated with shorter survival. Significantly higher TCR diversity was found in tumor than normal lung.

Three rounds of nested PCR, following a modified ARM-PCR protocol, produced the TCRbeta library. From the multiplex PCR reads, TCRdb called clonotypes with MiXCR, one entry per CDR3 protein. Counted here are fewer than 120,000 distinct CDR3 sequences, around 82% occurring once; the ten biggest clones make up 20% to 25%. The template was RNA from unsorted bulk tissue. This CDR3 has 12 amino acids. Germline V gene sequence: CDR1 SGHNT, CDR2 YENEEA. The V call is TRBV11-3, the J call TRBJ1-1; D is unclear. The receptor was isolated from a man in his sixties or seventies with non-small cell lung cancer. Material for sequencing was lung tumor tissue. CDR3 coding DNA: TGTACCAACAGCTTCGTTCGTGCTGAAGCTTTCTTT. Its translation is CTNSFVRAEAFF.